This TCR beta chain was identified in a study of PD-L1 blockade in urothelial cancer. Study-wide background: It was at 3 weeks (second dose) and 6 weeks after treatment start that blood was analyzed. Blood yielded a median of 141,255 T cells per sample.

Whole-study findings and limits: Below-median TCR clonality that was measured in pretreatment blood predicted better survival.

Unmatched junction bases numbered 8, after V lost 2 bases and J lost 4 bases. Germline CDR1 LGHNA, CDR2 YSLEER. The CDR3 sequence is 15 residues long. Patient sample counts ranged from 1 to 8, pretreatment and on-treatment. Sequenced by immunoSEQ multiplex PCR; TCRdb stores in-frame clones only, minus some. The sample records fewer than 45,000 clones, around 82% being singletons. Comments on this clone: Its target is not known.

This sequence was found in a man in his 70s with urothelial cancer. This chain uses TRBV4-3 with TRBJ2-7; the match to TRBD1 covers 7 bases. Specimen: PBMCs, collected around atezolizumab (anti-PD-L1) treatment. The CDR3 sequence is CASSQLPGQSYEQYF. As DNA, the CDR3 is TGCGCCAGCAGCCAATTACCGGGACAGAGTTACGAGCAGTACTTC.